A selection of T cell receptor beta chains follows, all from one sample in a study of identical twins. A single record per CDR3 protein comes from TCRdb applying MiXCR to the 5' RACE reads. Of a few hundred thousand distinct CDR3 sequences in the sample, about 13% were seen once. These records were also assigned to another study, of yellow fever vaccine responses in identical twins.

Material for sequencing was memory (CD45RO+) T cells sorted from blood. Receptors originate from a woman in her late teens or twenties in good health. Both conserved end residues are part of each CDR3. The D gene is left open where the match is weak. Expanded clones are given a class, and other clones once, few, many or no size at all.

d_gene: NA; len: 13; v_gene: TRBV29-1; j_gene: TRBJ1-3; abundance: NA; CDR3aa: CSVGGDSGNTIYF; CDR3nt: TGCAGCGTTGGGGGAGACTCTGGAAACACCATATATTTT
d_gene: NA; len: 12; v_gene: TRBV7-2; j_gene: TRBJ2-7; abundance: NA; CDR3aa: CASSLGVGEQYF; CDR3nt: TGTGCCAGCAGCTTAGGGGTGGGAGAGCAGTACTTC
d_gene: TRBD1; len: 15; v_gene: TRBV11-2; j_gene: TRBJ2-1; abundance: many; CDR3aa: CASSPNRGSYNEQFF; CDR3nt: TGTGCCAGCAGCCCAAACAGGGGCTCCTACAATGAGCAGTTCTTC
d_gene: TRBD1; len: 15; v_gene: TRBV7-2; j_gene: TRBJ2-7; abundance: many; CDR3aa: CASSSQGGAYNEQYF; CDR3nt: TGTGCCAGCAGCTCCCAAGGGGGCGCTTACAACGAGCAGTACTTC
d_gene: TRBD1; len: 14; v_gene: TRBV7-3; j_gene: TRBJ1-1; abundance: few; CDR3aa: CASSSRQGSTEAFF; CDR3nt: TGTGCCAGCAGCTCCAGACAGGGTAGCACTGAAGCTTTCTTT
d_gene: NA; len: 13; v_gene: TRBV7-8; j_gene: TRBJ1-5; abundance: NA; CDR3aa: CASSPRRDQPQHF; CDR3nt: TGTGCCAGCAGCCCTCGTCGGGATCAGCCCCAGCATTTT
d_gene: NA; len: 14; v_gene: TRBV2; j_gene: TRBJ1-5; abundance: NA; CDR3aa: CASSREGFGQPQHF; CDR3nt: TGTGCCAGCAGCCGAGAGGGGTTCGGGCAGCCCCAGCATTTT
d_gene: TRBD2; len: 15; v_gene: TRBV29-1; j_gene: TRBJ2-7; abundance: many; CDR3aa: CSVDGTSGRAYEQYF; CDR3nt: TGCAGCGTTGATGGGACTAGCGGGAGGGCCTACGAGCAGTACTTC
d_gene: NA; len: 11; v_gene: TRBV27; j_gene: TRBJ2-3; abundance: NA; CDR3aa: CASSSLHTQYF; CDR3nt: TGTGCCAGCAGTTCCCTCCATACGCAGTATTTT
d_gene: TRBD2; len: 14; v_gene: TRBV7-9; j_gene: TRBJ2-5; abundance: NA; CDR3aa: CASSSGGPQETQYF; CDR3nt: TGTGCCAGCAGCTCGGGAGGGCCCCAAGAGACCCAGTACTTC
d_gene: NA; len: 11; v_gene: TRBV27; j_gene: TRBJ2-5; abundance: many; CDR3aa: CASSHRETQYF; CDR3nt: TGTGCCAGCAGTCATCGTGAGACCCAGTACTTC
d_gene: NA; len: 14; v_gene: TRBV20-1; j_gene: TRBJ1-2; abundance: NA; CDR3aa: CSARDLRGDYGYTF; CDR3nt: TGCAGTGCTAGAGATTTGAGGGGGGACTATGGCTACACCTTC
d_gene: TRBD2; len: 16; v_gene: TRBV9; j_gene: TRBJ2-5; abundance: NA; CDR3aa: CASSVRAGGYQETQYF; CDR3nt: TGTGCCAGCAGCGTTCGTGCGGGAGGGTACCAAGAGACCCAGTACTTC
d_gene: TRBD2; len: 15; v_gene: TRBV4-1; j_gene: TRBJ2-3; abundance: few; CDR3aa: CASSQDGTSADTQYF; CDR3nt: TGCGCCAGCAGCCAAGATGGGACTAGCGCAGATACGCAGTATTTT
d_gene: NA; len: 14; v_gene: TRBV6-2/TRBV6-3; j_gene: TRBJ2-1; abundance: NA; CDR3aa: CAIRGTLSYNEQFF; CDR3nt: TGTGCCATCCGAGGGACACTCTCCTACAATGAGCAGTTCTTC
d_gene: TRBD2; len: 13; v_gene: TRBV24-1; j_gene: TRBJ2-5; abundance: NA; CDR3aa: CATSWGGVETQYF; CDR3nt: TGTGCCACCAGTTGGGGAGGGGTAGAGACCCAGTACTTC
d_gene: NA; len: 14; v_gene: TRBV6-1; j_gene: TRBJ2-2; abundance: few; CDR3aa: CASSHGTSGGELFF; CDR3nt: TGTGCCAGCAGTCATGGGACTTCCGGAGGGGAGCTGTTTTTT
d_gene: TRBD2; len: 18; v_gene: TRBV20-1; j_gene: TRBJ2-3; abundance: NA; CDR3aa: CSASRGLAGATSTDTQYF; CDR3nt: TGCAGTGCTAGTCGGGGGCTAGCGGGAGCTACTAGCACAGATACGCAGTATTTT